This TCR beta chain was observed in a study of T cell responses to AZD1222 COVID-19 vaccine. The assay was immunoSEQ multiplex PCR, and TCRdb's table has in-frame clones only and misses some. This sample carries 95,000 to 150,000 clones, approximately 92% of them seen once, and the ten largest clones take more than 2.5%. This clone was detected a few times. Antigen: not known. Points from the study as a whole: The study sampled repertoires only after the peak T cell response. An increase in Spike-specific TCR breadth and depth was observed after two AZD1222 doses. Donors were largely white British and mainly female; clonal diversity was possibly underestimated. Reports indicate that nearly half of spike-specific TCRs are directed at unmutated variant regions.

The V and J ends lost 3 bases and 9 bases respectively, with 12 bases between them. This CDR3 has 14 amino acids. Germline CDR1 MDHEN, CDR2 SYDVKM. The source is an adult in good health. The chain couples TRBV28 to TRBJ1-6; D is perhaps TRBD1 (5 bases). This specimen consisted of peripheral blood, obtained on day 0 of AZD1222 vaccination. The CDR3 protein is CASSFSEGASPLHF. The CDR3 coding sequence is TGTGCCAGCAGTTTCTCAGAAGGGGCTTCACCCCTCCACTTT.